This T cell receptor (beta chain) originates from a study of T cells after yellow fever vaccination (dated by TCRdb to between 2018 and 2020). Regarding the study in general: The SMART-Seq v4 Ultra Low Input RNA kit was used to prepare libraries from fractions with low cell numbers. To follow T-cell clones before and after primary and booster YFV17D yellow fever vaccination, bulk TCR alpha and beta repertoires were sequenced over time. Two healthy male donors made up the cohort, one aged 18 to 29 years and the other aged 30 to 40 years. Bulk PBMC replicates and cell subsets were isolated from blood drawn at multiple timepoints before and after both primary and secondary immunization. Beyond this particular receptor, the publication reports: A small share of clonotypes was detected in both CD4 and CD8 compartments, with the overlap likely arising from convergent recombination. Because abundant contaminating clonotypes from the bulk population could be contained in FACS-sorted repertoires, computational filtering was required. Only a couple of donors were included in the study, so the extent to which the findings can be generalized is limited. The secondary T-cell response was found to be weaker but faster than the primary response, with a peak reached on day 5 rather than on day 15. Most clones expanded after primary vaccination were re-detected after the booster (96% of CD4 and approximately 88% of CD8), suggesting broad memory maintenance.

Measured from the cysteine to the phenylalanine, the CDR3 is 13 residues long. The entry retains the CDR3 DNA only, 39 bases that are in frame from base 1. CDR1 MNHEY and CDR2 SVGAGI are derived from the germline V gene. V was cut back by 8 bases and J by 7 bases, leaving a gap of 12 bases between them. This clonotype was detected ten times or more. The clone's antigen remains unknown. The input lacks base qualities; no much larger clone sits a single base away. TCR cDNA was synthesized by 5'RACE template switching, which introduced a universal primer site and unique molecular identifiers. cDNA synthesis was primed from both the TCR alpha and TCR beta constant segments. Two PCR steps were used to amplify libraries, with sample barcodes and sequencing adapters being added in the second step. Libraries were sequenced on Illumina HiSeq 2500 (2x100 bp) or NovaSeq (2x150 bp). From the authors' description of their analysis: Demultiplexing of reads and collapsing into UMI consensus sequences were performed with MIGEC, and V(D)J alignment was carried out with MiXCR. Vaccine-responding clonotypes were identified with edgeR using replicate PBMC samples, with FDR below 0.01 and a log2 fold change above 5 up to day 15 being required. CD4 or CD8 identity was assigned to each bulk clonotype according to whether the clonotype was present at higher abundance in the sequenced CD4 repertoire or the sequenced CD8 repertoire. The public reads were quality trimmed at Q25 with fastp and then assembled into clones with MiXCR by TCRdb, keeping productive beta chains. Each entry merges the rows of one CDR3 protein and shows their most common DNA and genes. The V and J calls, along with clone size, are taken from TCRdb and not from the paper's own processing. A total of roughly 300,000 distinct CDR3 sequences appear in this sample, roughly 8% of them only once. In total, the top ten clones hold about 16% of the sample.

The treatment or condition label of this sample denotes: live attenuated yellow fever vaccine strain. At each blood-draw timepoint, two biological replicates of bulk PBMCs were collected. PBMCs were isolated from peripheral blood using a standard Ficoll-Paque protocol. RNA was extracted with TriZol from bulk PBMCs, CD4 and CD8 fractions, and dextramer-positive and dextramer-negative fractions. This specimen was PBMCs, taken roughly seven weeks after the first yellow fever vaccination. The origin of this receptor is a man younger than 30 who received the YFV17D yellow fever vaccine. In this chain, TRBV6-5 is recombined with TRBJ1-6, with the D gene call left open. At the DNA level, the sequence is TGTGCCAGCGGATACCTCGGAAATTCACCCCTCCACTTT. It codes for CASGYLGNSPLHF.